This TCR beta chain was retrieved from a study of blood T cell repertoires in COVID-19. The CDR3 is made up of 15 amino acids. The V gene's germline CDR1 is SGHDN and CDR2 FVKESK. V gave up 3 bases and J gave up 3 bases; unmatched junction bases: 6. Participants spanned ages roughly 18 to 90 years and resided in roughly 22 US areas. Sequencing used immunoSEQ multiplex PCR; TCRdb keeps in-frame clones, though not all of them. The sample consists of approximately 300,000 clones, around 90% of them appearing once. The source of this sequence is a woman younger than 45 who had recovered from COVID-19. V is TRBV14 and J is TRBJ1-2, with 8 nucleotides matching TRBD1. The sequenced sample was PBMCs or T cells enriched from blood (not recorded which). The CDR3 reads CASSHTTGGYYGYTF. The CDR3, as DNA: TGTGCCAGCAGCCACACCACAGGGGGGTACTATGGCTACACCTTC. Variable domain in full (rest from reference TRBV14 and TRBJ1-2): EAGVTQFPSHSVIEKGQTVTLRCDPISGHDNLYWYRRVMGKEIKFLLHFVKESKQDESGMPNNRFLAERTGGTYSTLKVQPAELEDSGVYFCASSHTTGGYYGYTFGSGTRLTVV.